The T cell receptor (beta chain) under discussion was sequenced for a study of Ad26.COV2.S vaccination and SARS-CoV-2 variants. Study-wide context: Each vaccinee took Ad26.COV2.S intramuscularly, once or twice 56 days apart.

Germline V CDR1 and CDR2: MNHEY, SMNVEV (reference sequence). This CDR3 contains 15 residues. V was trimmed by 2 bases and J by 2 bases, leaving 9 bases between them. The method was immunoSEQ multiplex PCR; TCRdb's version includes in-frame clones alone and lacks a portion of them. This sample has about 470,000 clones; about 90% occur once, and the top ten carry under 4.5%. Described treatment: around 19 received Ad26.COV2.S at low or high dose, single or two shots; about 5 received placebo; per-sample allocation not given. Collection of samples fell on day 63 after the first vaccine or placebo injection. Based in Boston, the donor was an adult of 18-55 years.

Sample: peripheral blood, taken in a trial of Ad26.COV2.S vaccine versus placebo. The rearrangement joins TRBV27 to TRBJ2-2, with a weak D call TRBD1 (6 bases). The origin of this receptor is a person between 18 and 65 years old who received the Ad26.COV2.S COVID-19 vaccine or a placebo. The CDR3 loop reads CASSLSRGNTGELFF. The CDR3 DNA reads TGTGCCAGCAGTTTAAGCAGGGGCAACACCGGGGAGCTGTTTTTT.